A selection of T cell receptor beta chains follows, all from one sample in a study of T cell responses to AZD1222 COVID-19 vaccine. Some clones are missing from TCRdb's copy, which holds only in-frame ones; the method was immunoSEQ multiplex PCR. The data hold 100,000 to 140,000 clones, with about nine tenths observed a single time. The input for sequencing was peripheral blood, taken on day 0 of AZD1222 vaccination. Source of these receptors: an adult in good health. Each CDR3 is given with its conserved first and last residue. Each record gives: V gene, J gene, CDR3 protein.

>TRBV4-2|TRBJ2-7
CASSLSDGTYEQYF
>TRBV27|TRBJ1-6
CASSNREYSPLHF
>TRBV7-3|TRBJ1-1
CASSLGGEGTEAFF
>TRBV6-5|TRBJ1-1
CASSYSTGEGTEAFF
>TRBV4-3|TRBJ1-1
CASSQVGSGGSNTEAFF
>TRBV27|TRBJ1-2
CASSSTGNRGYGYTF
>TRBV7-2|TRBJ1-1
CASSFLTEQVRAFF
>TRBV12-3/TRBV12-4|TRBJ2-2
CASREQETGELFF
>TRBV9|TRBJ2-3
CASTPGGSDTQYF
>TRBV4-2|TRBJ2-2
CASSHLAGGVNTGELFF
>TRBV10-3|TRBJ2-5
CAISESYERETQYF
>TRBV15|TRBJ2-3
CATSRDPGDTQYF
>TRBV4-1|TRBJ1-4
CASSQGVGDEKLFF
>TRBV28|TRBJ2-7
CASRALGSYEQYF
>TRBV12-3/TRBV12-4|TRBJ2-7
CASSLGQGDEQYF
>TRBV12-5|TRBJ1-2
CASGPNRDGGYTF
>TRBV2|TRBJ1-4
CASSERPQGINEKLFF
>TRBV11-3|TRBJ1-6
CASSPSGDSPLHF
>TRBV10-2|TRBJ2-4
CASSELAGWGNIQYF
>TRBV7-9|TRBJ2-2
CASSSMWAGANTGELFF
>TRBV28|TRBJ2-1
CASSLGGTRWGEQFF
>TRBV4-1|TRBJ2-1
CASSQVSGGSEQFF
>TRBV5-6|TRBJ2-1
CASISPTGGEYEQFF
>TRBV9|TRBJ1-2
CASSVSVETGGYTF
>TRBV19|TRBJ1-1
CASRPGTGGRDTEAFF
>TRBV20-1|TRBJ2-5
CSPAETQYF
>TRBV7-3|TRBJ2-3
CASSSSRQPSTDTQYF
>TRBV4-2|TRBJ2-2
CASSQGNREQQLFF